These 23 T cell receptor beta chains share one sample of origin, sequenced in a study of T cell responses to AZD1222 COVID-19 vaccine. The table came from immunoSEQ multiplex PCR; TCRdb's copy has only in-frame clones and leaves some out. The sample shows roughly 150,000 clones, 91% of them seen only once. Sequences were derived from peripheral blood, sampled 28 days after the second AZD1222 dose. The source of these receptors is an adult who received the AZD1222 COVID-19 vaccine.

The chain carries TRBV28 and TRBJ1-4; the D is unclear. The V end lost 4 bases, the J end lost 0 bases, and 12 bases lay between the germline ends. The CDR3 covers 16 residues. Germline CDR1 reads MDHEN; CDR2 reads SYDVKM. CDR3 nucleotide sequence: TGTGCCAGCAGTTCACCCCGGGAAGCAACTAATGAAAAACTGTTTTTT. Amino acids: CASSSPREATNEKLFF.

The rearrangement joins TRBV11-2 to TRBJ2-3, with a tentative D call TRBD2 (5 bases). The CDR3 has 14 residues. Trimming took 0 bases from V and 4 from J, leaving 8 bases between them. Looked up from germline, CDR1 is SGHAT and CDR2 is FQNNGV. The CDR3 protein is CASSLEPSPDTQYF. The CDR3 DNA reads as TGTGCCAGCAGCTTAGAACCTAGCCCAGATACGCAGTATTTT.

The chain has TRBV9 and TRBJ1-3; D unresolved. This CDR3 is 12 amino acids long. V was cut by 2 bases and J by 2 bases, with 2 bases left in between. Germline V gives CDR1 SGDLS, CDR2 YYNGEE. The CDR3 sequence: CASSVAGNTIYF. CDR3 nucleotides: TGTGCCAGCAGCGTGGCTGGAAACACCATATATTTT. The full variable domain, with the rest looked up from reference TRBV9 and TRBJ1-3, is DSGVTQTPKHLITATGQRVTLRCSPRSGDLSVYWYQQSLDQGLQFLIQYYNGEERAKGNILERFSAQQFPDLHSELNLSSLELGDSALYFCASSVAGNTIYFGEGSWLTVV.

This chain connects TRBV21-1 to TRBJ2-3. TRBV21-1 is an annotated pseudogene. The CDR3 totals 18 residues. CDR3 coding DNA: TGTGCCAGCAGCAAAAGGATCCCTACTTGGAATAGCACAGATACGCAGTATTTT. Protein sequence: CASSKRIPTWNSTDTQYF.

The V gene is TRBV20-1, the J gene TRBJ1-2; the match to TRBD1 covers 7 bases. The CDR3 has 10 amino acids. The V segment lost 7 bases and the J segment 6 bases; nucleotides outside the gene matches: 2. Germline CDR1 reads DFQATT; CDR2 reads SNEGSKA (reference sequence). The CDR3: CSGQGNGYTF. The CDR3 DNA is TGCAGTGGACAGGGCAATGGCTACACCTTC.

V is TRBV2 and J is TRBJ1-4; a possible D gene is TRBD1 (6 bases). This CDR3 comprises 15 residues. Germline CDR1 SNHLY, CDR2 FYNNEI. V gave up 3 bases and J gave up 10 bases, with 18 bases separating them. The DNA for the CDR3 is TGTGCCAGCAGTGATGGGGGCGCATCCTTCGGAAAACTGTTTTTT. It translates to CASSDGGASFGKLFF.

The rearrangement links TRBV12-5 to TRBJ2-1; 9 bases map to TRBD1. The CDR3 is 15 residues long. The J segment lost 4 bases and the V segment lost 7 bases, leaving 8 bases of the junction unmatched. Germline loops: CDR1 LGHNT, CDR2 FRNRAP. In DNA form, the CDR3 reads TGTGCTAGTGCCAGGACAGGGGCGAGGTACAATGAGCAGTTCTTC. Its translation: CASARTGARYNEQFF.

This chain connects TRBV5-6 to TRBJ2-1; 7 positions match TRBD2. Germline loops: CDR1 SGHDT, CDR2 YYEEEE. Trimming at V came to 4 bases and at J to 9 bases, leaving 10 bases not matched to a gene. There are 14 residues in the CDR3. CDR3 coding DNA: TGTGCCAGCAGCGGCGGATTCGGGGAGGGTGAGCAGTTCTTC. Protein product: CASSGGFGEGEQFF. Supplemented by reference TRBV5-6 and TRBJ2-1, the full variable domain reads DAGVTQSPTHLIKTRGQQVTLRCSPKSGHDTVSWYQQALGQGPQFIFQYYEEEERQRGNFPDRFSGHQFPNYSSELNVNALLLGDSALYLCASSGGFGEGEQFFGPGTRLTVL.

The rearrangement joins TRBV5-1 to TRBJ2-3, with D possibly being TRBD1 (6 bases). The length of the CDR3 is 16 residues. The germline V gene encodes CDR1 SGHRS and CDR2 YFSETQ. Trimming removed 4 bases from V and 1 base from J, with 16 bases in between. CDR3 region: CASSPGKGVGTDTQYF. CDR3 nucleotides: TGCGCCAGCAGCCCAGGGAAGGGGGTCGGCACAGATACGCAGTATTTT.

The chain couples TRBV7-8 to TRBJ2-3; D is possibly TRBD1 (6 bases). CDR3 length equals 14 residues. Germline V gives CDR1 SGHVS, CDR2 FQNEAQ. The V end lost 3 bases, the J end lost 4 bases, and 11 bases lay between the germline ends. CDR3 DNA: TGTGCCAGCAGCTTTACAGGGATTTCAGATACGCAGTATTTT. Translation gives CASSFTGISDTQYF.

This chain uses TRBV7-8 with TRBJ2-7; no clear D. CDR3 length: 12 residues. Looked up from germline, CDR1 is SGHVS and CDR2 is FQNEAQ. Trimming removed 5 bases at V and 6 bases at J, with 11 bases between. DNA for the CDR3: TGTGCCAGCAGCCGCATACAAGGCGAGCAGTACTTC. This gives the protein CASSRIQGEQYF.

The chain carries TRBV7-2 and TRBJ2-3; a possible D gene is TRBD1 (5 bases). The CDR3 is made up of 15 amino acids. CDR1 is SGHTA, CDR2 FQGNSA, per germline. The ends were cut back, 1 base at V and 4 bases at J, with 12 bases in the middle. In nucleotides, the CDR3 is TGTGCCAGCAGCTTAGAAGACAGAAGGTCAGATACGCAGTATTTT. Its translation: CASSLEDRRSDTQYF.

V is TRBV5-1 and J is TRBJ2-7; D is ambiguous. CDR1 and CDR2 (germline): SGHRS, YFSETQ. Trimming stripped 0 bases from V and 6 bases from J, with 13 bases between. The length of the CDR3 is 14 residues. The CDR3 DNA reads as TGCGCCAGCAGCTTGGGCCCTCGGGCAGCCGAGCAGTACTTC. Residues: CASSLGPRAAEQYF.

The chain has TRBV4-3 and TRBJ2-5; the D is unclear. The length of the CDR3 is 16 residues. Trimming cost V 1 base and J 0 bases, with 12 bases left between them. Germline CDR1 reads LGHNA; CDR2 reads YSLEER. CDR3 residues: CASSQGSAVNQETQYF. The CDR3 bases are TGCGCCAGCAGCCAAGGCAGCGCCGTGAACCAAGAGACCCAGTACTTC.

V usage is TRBV6-5 and J usage is TRBJ2-2; 7 bases are a match to TRBD1. This CDR3 has 14 residues. Germline lookup yields CDR1 MNHEY and CDR2 SVGAGI. The J segment lost 5 bases and the V segment lost 7 bases, leaving 7 bases of the junction unmatched. The CDR3 DNA reads as TGTGCCAGCACCGGACCAGGGGGAACCGGGGAGCTGTTTTTT. Protein sequence: CASTGPGGTGELFF.

The gene calls are TRBV3-1 (or the pseudogene TRBV3-2) and TRBJ2-1; D call uncertain. Germline V CDR1 and CDR2: LGHDT, YNNKEL (reference sequence). V was shortened by 0 bases and J by 0 bases, with 9 bases between the two germline ends. The CDR3 is 16 amino acids. This CDR3 is CASSQELLSSYNEQFF. DNA for the CDR3: TGTGCCAGCAGCCAAGAACTCTTAAGCTCCTACAATGAGCAGTTCTTC.

This clone was recorded only once. The CDR3 protein is CASSEAPRALGYGYTF. For the CDR3, the DNA is TGTGCCAGCAGTGAAGCCCCTAGGGCCCTGGGCTATGGCTACACCTTC. This sequence joins TRBV6-1 and TRBJ1-2; D gene unclear. V lost 0 bases and J lost 4, with 15 bases in between. Germline lookup yields CDR1 MNHNS and CDR2 SASEGT. The CDR3 sequence is 16 residues long.

The chain employs TRBV18 and TRBJ2-6; 9 positions match TRBD1. CDR1 is KGHSH, CDR2 LQKENI, per germline. This CDR3 has 18 amino acids. The junction had 10 bases not matched to a gene; V was cut back by 4 bases and J by 3 bases. The CDR3 sequence: CASSQLRQGEGGANVLTF. The CDR3 nucleotides read TGTGCCAGCTCACAGCTAAGACAGGGGGAAGGTGGGGCCAACGTCCTGACTTTC. The full variable domain, rest sourced from reference TRBV18 and TRBJ2-6, is NAGVMQNPRHLVRRRGQEARLRCSPMKGHSHVYWYRQLPEEGLKFMVYLQKENIIDESGMPKERFSAEFPKEGPSILRIQQVVRGDSAAYFCASSQLRQGEGGANVLTFGAGSRLTVL.

This chain uses TRBV5-1 with TRBJ1-1; TRBD1 is a possible D gene (5 bases). The CDR3 contains 16 residues. V dropped 2 bases and J dropped 1 base, with 15 bases sitting between them. The germline CDR1 and CDR2 sequences are SGHRS and YFSETQ. The CDR3 here is CASSFPPGDSNTEAFF. The CDR3 nucleotides are TGCGCCAGCAGCTTCCCGCCCGGGGACTCGAACACTGAAGCTTTCTTT.

The chain employs TRBV5-1 and TRBJ2-2; TRBD2 is a possible D gene (5 bases). Germline CDR1 reads SGHRS; CDR2 reads YFSETQ. This CDR3 contains 14 residues. With 6 bases removed from V and 2 bases from J, the gap between germline ends came to 11 bases. CDR3 coding DNA: TGCGCCAGCATGAGACTACCAAACACCGGGGAGCTGTTTTTT. It encodes CASMRLPNTGELFF.

This chain links TRBV5-1 with TRBJ1-6; 9 nucleotides align to TRBD1. Germline V CDR1 and CDR2: SGHRS, YFSETQ. With 2 bases clipped from V and 7 bases from J, the junction kept 7 bases outside the gene matches. CDR3 length: 16 amino acids. The DNA for the CDR3 is TGCGCCAGCAGCTTAGGGACAGGGCTGGAAAATTCACCCCTCCACTTT. It codes for CASSLGTGLENSPLHF.

This chain links TRBV3-1 (or the pseudogene TRBV3-2) with TRBJ2-3; 7 nucleotides line up with TRBD2. CDR1 LGHDT and CDR2 YNNKEL come from the germline V gene (reference sequence). This CDR3 has 15 amino acids. V dropped 2 bases and J dropped 7; count of bases not matched to a gene: 9. The CDR3 region is CASSQYLLSGNTQYF. The CDR3 coding sequence is TGTGCCAGCAGCCAATACCTCCTGAGCGGGAATACGCAGTATTTT.

The V call is TRBV27, the J call TRBJ2-7; 7 bases map to TRBD1. The V and J ends lost 6 bases and 3 bases, in that order; junction bases with no gene match: 17. This CDR3 region has 17 residues. The germline V gene encodes CDR1 MNHEY and CDR2 SMNVEV (reference sequence). The CDR3 spells CASSPGQERYWDYEQYF. CDR3 nucleotide sequence: TGTGCCAGCAGCCCTGGACAGGAGCGGTATTGGGACTACGAGCAGTACTTC.